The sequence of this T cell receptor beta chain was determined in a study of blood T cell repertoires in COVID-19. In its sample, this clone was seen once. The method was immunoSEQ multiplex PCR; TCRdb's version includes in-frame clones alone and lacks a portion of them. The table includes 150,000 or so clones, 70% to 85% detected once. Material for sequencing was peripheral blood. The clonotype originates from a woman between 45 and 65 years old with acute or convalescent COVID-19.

Here the CDR3 reads CASSSTSIWANVLTF. CDR3 bases: TGTGCCAGCAGCTCAACTAGTATCTGGGCCAACGTCCTGACTTTC. The chain employs TRBV7-2 and TRBJ2-6, with D perhaps TRBD2 (5 bases). V was clipped by 4 bases and J by 5 bases, with 12 bases between them. This CDR3 spans 15 amino acids. Per germline, CDR1 SGHTA and CDR2 FQGNSA.